This passage covers 14 T cell receptor beta chains from one sample sequenced in a study of shared clonotypes between healthy human individuals (TCRdb year 2020). The method behind the library was the immunoSEQ multiplex PCR assay. This immuneACCESS table, as held by TCRdb, lists in-frame sequences with V and J called but not all clones. Of the missing ones, under half trace to an unresolved V gene in checked studies; the others have no known cause. The sample table shows 2,100,000 or so clones, and nearly 97% are seen once. The ten most abundant clones make up approximately 0.13% of the sample. Specimen: naive CD4+ T cells sorted from blood. Sample cell subset or site, as interpreted from the label and publication: CD45RA+ positively selected. The receptors derive from a man aged 18 to 30 in good health.

V is TRBV5-1 and J is TRBJ2-5; no definite D call. The length of the CDR3 is 15 residues. The germline CDR1 and CDR2 sequences are SGHRS and YFSETQ. The V gene lost 3 bases and the J gene lost 1 base, with 13 bases spanning the gap. CDR3 residues: CASSYVMRTQETQYF. The DNA of the CDR3 is TGCGCCAGCAGCTACGTAATGAGGACCCAAGAGACCCAGTACTTC.

The rearrangement links TRBV29-1 to TRBJ2-7; no definite D call. Trimming shortened V by 4 bases and J by 2 bases, and 9 bases separated the two germline ends. CDR3 length: 12 residues. CDR1 SQVTM and CDR2 ANQGSEA come from the germline V gene. The CDR3 region has the DNA TGCAGCGTTGCCGTTGGGACCTACGAGCAGTACTTC. Amino acid sequence: CSVAVGTYEQYF.

The chain combines TRBV5-1 with TRBJ1-3; no firm D call. Germline values: CDR1 SGHRS, CDR2 YFSETQ. CDR3 length: 14 residues. Trimming pared 4 bases from V and 0 bases from J, leaving 8 bases between. The CDR3 here is CASSREVSGNTIYF. The CDR3 DNA reads as TGCGCCAGCAGCAGGGAGGTCTCTGGAAACACCATATATTTT.

The chain couples TRBV18 to TRBJ2-7; 7 nucleotides agree with TRBD1. The length of the CDR3 is 12 residues. With V trimmed by 5 bases and J by 5 bases, 3 bases remained unmatched. Per the germline V gene, CDR1 is KGHSH and CDR2 is LQKENI. The CDR3 is CASSGDRDEQYF. Here the CDR3 DNA reads TGTGCCAGCTCAGGAGACAGGGACGAGCAGTACTTC.

The chain has TRBV5-7 and TRBJ1-3; D remains ambiguous. TRBV5-7 is treated as an ORF (open reading frame) with a function not yet certain. Trimming removed 2 bases from V and 3 bases from J, with 12 bases in between. This CDR3 contains 15 residues. CDR3 DNA: TGTGCCAGCAGCTTCGGACTAGAGCTTGGAAACACCATATATTTT. Translated: CASSFGLELGNTIYF.

The chain combines TRBV11-2 with TRBJ2-2; 9 bases agree with TRBD2. The germline gives CDR1 SGHAT, CDR2 FQNNGV. V lost 0 bases to trimming and J lost 3 bases; unmatched junction nucleotides: 5. The CDR3 is made up of 17 amino acids. CDR3 region: CASSLEGAGGYTGELFF. The DNA of the CDR3 is TGTGCCAGCAGCTTAGAAGGAGCGGGGGGCTACACCGGGGAGCTGTTTTTT.

The chain employs TRBV28 and TRBJ1-6; D unclear. The ends were cut back, 2 bases at V and 0 bases at J, with 8 bases in the middle. This CDR3 contains 16 residues. The germline V gene has CDR1 MDHEN and CDR2 SYDVKM. DNA for the CDR3: TGTGCCAGCAGTTTAGACTCAAGCTCCTATAATTCACCCCTCCACTTT. This codes for CASSLDSSSYNSPLHF.

The chain couples TRBV5-8 to TRBJ1-5; D not certain. This CDR3 comprises 12 residues. CDR1 and CDR2 (germline): SGHTS, YDEGEE. The V gene lost 3 bases and the J gene lost 3 bases, with 4 bases spanning the gap. As DNA, the CDR3 is TGTGCCAGCAGCTGGATCAATCAGCCCCAGCATTTT. This sequence encodes CASSWINQPQHF.

The rearrangement joins TRBV18 to TRBJ2-7, with 11 bases aligning to TRBD2. The trim removed 4 bases at V and 0 bases at J, leaving 8 bases unmatched. The CDR3 runs 17 residues. From germline, CDR1 is KGHSH and CDR2 LQKENI. The CDR3 bases are TGTGCCAGCTCACAGACTAGCGGGGAGAGGAGCTCCTACGAGCAGTACTTC. It encodes CASSQTSGERSSYEQYF.

The rearrangement uses TRBV27 and TRBJ2-5; possible D gene TRBD1, 7 bases. This CDR3 is built from 17 residues. Germline values: CDR1 MNHEY, CDR2 SMNVEV (reference sequence). V shed 0 bases and J shed 0 bases, with 14 bases lying between them. The CDR3 region is CASSLSRRGQHQETQYF. CDR3 bases: TGTGCCAGCAGTTTATCGAGGAGGGGGCAACACCAAGAGACCCAGTACTTC.

The chain has TRBV5-6 and TRBJ2-7, with D uncertain. This CDR3 contains 13 residues. Germline lookup yields CDR1 SGHDT and CDR2 YYEEEE. V lost 3 bases and J lost 5, with 12 bases in between. The CDR3 region has the DNA TGTGCCAGCAGCTCATGGACGGGCAACGAGCAGTACTTC. Amino acid sequence: CASSSWTGNEQYF.

This rearrangement joins TRBV11-2 to TRBJ2-5; D is perhaps TRBD1 (6 bases). The CDR3 runs to 14 residues. The V end lost 6 bases, the J end lost 0 bases, and 11 bases lay between the germline ends. Per the germline V gene, CDR1 is SGHAT and CDR2 is FQNNGV. CDR3 sequence reads: CASRPTGYQETQYF. Written as DNA, the CDR3 is TGTGCCAGCAGGCCCACAGGGTACCAAGAGACCCAGTACTTC.

The chain's CDR3 is CASSSFAGTHYEQYF. CDR3 nucleotide sequence: TGTGCCAGCAGCTCGTTTGCGGGAACCCACTACGAGCAGTACTTC. The rearrangement joins TRBV11-2 to TRBJ2-7; tentative D call: TRBD2 (6 bases). This CDR3 region has 15 residues. V gave up 4 bases and J gave up 3 bases, with 16 bases separating them. Looked up from germline, CDR1 is SGHAT and CDR2 is FQNNGV.

The V gene is TRBV25-1, the J gene TRBJ1-2, with D possibly being TRBD1 (6 bases). V lost 5 bases and J lost 0, with 16 bases in between. CDR3 length equals 16 residues. Germline V gene sequence: CDR1 MGHDK, CDR2 SYGVNS. The CDR3 nucleotides read TGTGCCAGCAGTCCCCCGGGACGGGGGCCTAACTATGGCTACACCTTC. The encoded protein is CASSPPGRGPNYGYTF.